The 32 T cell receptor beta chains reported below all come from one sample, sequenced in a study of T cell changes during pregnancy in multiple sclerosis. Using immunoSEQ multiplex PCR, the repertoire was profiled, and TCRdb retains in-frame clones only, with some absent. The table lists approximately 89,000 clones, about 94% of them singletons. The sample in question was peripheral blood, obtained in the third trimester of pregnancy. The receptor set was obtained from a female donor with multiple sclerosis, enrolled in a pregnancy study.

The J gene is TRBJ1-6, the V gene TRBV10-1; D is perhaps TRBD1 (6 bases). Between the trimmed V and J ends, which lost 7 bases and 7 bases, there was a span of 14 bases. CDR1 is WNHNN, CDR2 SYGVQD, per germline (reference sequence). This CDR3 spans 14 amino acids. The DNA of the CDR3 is TGCGCCAGCACCAGACAGGAAAGGAATTCACCCCTCCACTTT. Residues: CASTRQERNSPLHF.

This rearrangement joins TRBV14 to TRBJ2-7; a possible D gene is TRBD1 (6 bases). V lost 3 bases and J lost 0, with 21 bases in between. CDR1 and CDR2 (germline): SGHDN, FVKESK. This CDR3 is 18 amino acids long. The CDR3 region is CASSHDHPRTVGSYEQYF. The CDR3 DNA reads TGTGCCAGCAGCCATGATCATCCGCGGACAGTAGGCTCCTACGAGCAGTACTTC.

CDR3 residues: CASSSHRDEQYF. CDR3 nucleotides: TGCGCCAGCAGCTCACACAGGGACGAGCAGTACTTC. The J gene is TRBJ2-7, the V gene TRBV5-1; TRBD1 might be the D (6 bases). Trimming took 3 bases from V and 5 from J, leaving 9 bases between them. This CDR3 region has 12 residues. The germline V gene encodes CDR1 SGHRS and CDR2 YFSETQ.

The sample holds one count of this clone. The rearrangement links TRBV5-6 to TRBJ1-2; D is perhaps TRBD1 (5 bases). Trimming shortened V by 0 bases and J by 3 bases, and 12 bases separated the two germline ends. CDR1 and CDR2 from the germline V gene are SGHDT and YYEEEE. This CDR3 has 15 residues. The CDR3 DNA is TGTGCCAGCAGCTTGGGGGGCGCTGCGGACTATGGCTACACCTTC. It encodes CASSLGGAADYGYTF.

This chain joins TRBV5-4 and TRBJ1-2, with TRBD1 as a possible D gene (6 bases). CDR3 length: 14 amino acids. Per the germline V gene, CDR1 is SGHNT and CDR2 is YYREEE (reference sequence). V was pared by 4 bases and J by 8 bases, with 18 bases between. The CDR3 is CASSLAAGDLGYTF. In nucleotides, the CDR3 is TGTGCCAGCAGCCTGGCGGCAGGGGATTTAGGCTACACCTTC. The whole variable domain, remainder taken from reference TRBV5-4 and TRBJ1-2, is ETGVTQSPTHLIKTRGQQVTLRCSSQSGHNTVSWYQQALGQGPQFIFQYYREEENGRGNFPPRFSGLQFPNYSSELNVNALELDDSALYLCASSLAAGDLGYTFGSGTRLTVV.

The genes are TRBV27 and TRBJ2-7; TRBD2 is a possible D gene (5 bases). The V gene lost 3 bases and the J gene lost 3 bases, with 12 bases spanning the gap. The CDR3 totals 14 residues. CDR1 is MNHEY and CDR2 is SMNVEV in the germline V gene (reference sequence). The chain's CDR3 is CASSFAGVGYEQYF. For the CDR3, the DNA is TGTGCCAGCAGTTTCGCCGGGGTTGGCTACGAGCAGTACTTC.

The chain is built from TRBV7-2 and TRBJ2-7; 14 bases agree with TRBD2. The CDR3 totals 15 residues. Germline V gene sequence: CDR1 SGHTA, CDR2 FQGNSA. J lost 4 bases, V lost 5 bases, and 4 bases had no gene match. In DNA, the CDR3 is TGTGCCAGCAGCCCGACTAGCGGGGGGGCGTACGAGCAGTACTTC. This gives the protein CASSPTSGGAYEQYF.

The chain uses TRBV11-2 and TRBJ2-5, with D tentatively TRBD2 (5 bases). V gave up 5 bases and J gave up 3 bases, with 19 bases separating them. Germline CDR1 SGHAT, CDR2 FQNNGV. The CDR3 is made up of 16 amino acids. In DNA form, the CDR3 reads TGTGCCAGCAGCGCGACAAGAGGAGGTAACAAAGAGACCCAGTACTTC. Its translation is CASSATRGGNKETQYF.

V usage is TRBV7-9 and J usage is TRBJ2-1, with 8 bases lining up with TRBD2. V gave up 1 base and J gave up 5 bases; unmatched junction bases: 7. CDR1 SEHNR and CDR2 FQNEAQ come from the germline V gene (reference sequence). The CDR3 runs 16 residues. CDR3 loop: CASSLGQRGNHNEQFF. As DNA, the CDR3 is TGTGCCAGCAGCTTAGGCCAGCGGGGGAATCACAATGAGCAGTTCTTC.

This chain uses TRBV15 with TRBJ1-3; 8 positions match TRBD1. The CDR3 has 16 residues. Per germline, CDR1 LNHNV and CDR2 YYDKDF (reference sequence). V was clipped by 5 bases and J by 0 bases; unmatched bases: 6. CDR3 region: CATSSGQGNSGNTIYF. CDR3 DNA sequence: TGTGCCACCAGCTCAGGACAGGGAAACTCTGGAAACACCATATATTTT.

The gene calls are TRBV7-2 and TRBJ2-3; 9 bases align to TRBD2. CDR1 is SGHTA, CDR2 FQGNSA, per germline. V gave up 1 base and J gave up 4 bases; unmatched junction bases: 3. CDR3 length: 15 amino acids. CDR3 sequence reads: CASSLGLAGSDTQYF. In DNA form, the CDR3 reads TGTGCCAGCAGCTTAGGGCTAGCGGGGTCAGATACGCAGTATTTT.

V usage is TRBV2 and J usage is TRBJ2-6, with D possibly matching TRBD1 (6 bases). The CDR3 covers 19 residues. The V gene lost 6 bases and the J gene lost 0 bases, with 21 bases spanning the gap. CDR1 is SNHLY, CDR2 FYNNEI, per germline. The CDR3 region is CASRSPRQVEISGANVLTF. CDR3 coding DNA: TGTGCCAGCAGGTCGCCTCGACAGGTTGAAATCTCTGGGGCCAACGTCCTGACTTTC.

The CDR3 is CASSYGGGTGELFF. The DNA of the CDR3 is TGTGCCAGCAGTTACGGGGGAGGCACCGGGGAGCTGTTTTTT. The chain uses TRBV6-5 and TRBJ2-2, with D possibly matching TRBD2 (6 bases). Deletions cut 2 bases from V and 4 bases from J, with 8 bases between. Germline V CDR1 and CDR2: MNHEY, SVGAGI. CDR3 length: 14 residues.

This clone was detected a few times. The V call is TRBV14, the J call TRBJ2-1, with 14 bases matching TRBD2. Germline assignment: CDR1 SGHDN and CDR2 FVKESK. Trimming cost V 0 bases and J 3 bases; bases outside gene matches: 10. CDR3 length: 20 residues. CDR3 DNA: TGTGCCAGCAGCCAAGATCCGTGGACTAGCGGGGGGACGGTCTACAATGAGCAGTTCTTC. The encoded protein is CASSQDPWTSGGTVYNEQFF. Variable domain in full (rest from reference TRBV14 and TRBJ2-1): EAGVTQFPSHSVIEKGQTVTLRCDPISGHDNLYWYRRVMGKEIKFLLHFVKESKQDESGMPNNRFLAERTGGTYSTLKVQPAELEDSGVYFCASSQDPWTSGGTVYNEQFFGPGTRLTVL.

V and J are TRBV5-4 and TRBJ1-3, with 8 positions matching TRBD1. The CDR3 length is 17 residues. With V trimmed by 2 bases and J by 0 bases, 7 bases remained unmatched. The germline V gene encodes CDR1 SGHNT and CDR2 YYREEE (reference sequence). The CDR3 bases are TGTGCCAGCAGCTTTTTCCCTACAGGGGGCTCTGGAAACACCATATATTTT. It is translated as CASSFFPTGGSGNTIYF. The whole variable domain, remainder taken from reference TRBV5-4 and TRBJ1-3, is ETGVTQSPTHLIKTRGQQVTLRCSSQSGHNTVSWYQQALGQGPQFIFQYYREEENGRGNFPPRFSGLQFPNYSSELNVNALELDDSALYLCASSFFPTGGSGNTIYFGEGSWLTVV.

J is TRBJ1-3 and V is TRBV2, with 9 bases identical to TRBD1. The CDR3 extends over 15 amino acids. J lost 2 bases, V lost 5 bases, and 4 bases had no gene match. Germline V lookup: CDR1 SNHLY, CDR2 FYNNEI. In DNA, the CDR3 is TGTGCCAGCAGTCCCGGGACAGGGACTGGAAACACCATATATTTT. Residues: CASSPGTGTGNTIYF. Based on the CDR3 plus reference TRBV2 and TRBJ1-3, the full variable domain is EPEVTQTPSHQVTQMGQEVILRCVPISNHLYFYWYRQILGQKVEFLVSFYNNEISEKSEIFDDQFSVERPDGSNFTLKIRSTKLEDSAMYFCASSPGTGTGNTIYFGEGSWLTVV.

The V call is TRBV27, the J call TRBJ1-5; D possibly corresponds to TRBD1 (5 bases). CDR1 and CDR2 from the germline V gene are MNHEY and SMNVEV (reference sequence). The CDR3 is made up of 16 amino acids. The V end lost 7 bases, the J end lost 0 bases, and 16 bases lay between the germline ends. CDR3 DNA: TGTGCCAGCACCCCCTCGGGGGAGAATAGCAATCAGCCCCAGCATTTT. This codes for CASTPSGENSNQPQHF.

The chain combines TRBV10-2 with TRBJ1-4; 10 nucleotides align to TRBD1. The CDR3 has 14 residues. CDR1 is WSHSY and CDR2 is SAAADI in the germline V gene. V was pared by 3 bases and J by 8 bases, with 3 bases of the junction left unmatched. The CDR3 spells CASSDRTGGEKLFF. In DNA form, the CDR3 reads TGCGCCAGCAGTGATAGGACAGGGGGAGAAAAACTGTTTTTT.

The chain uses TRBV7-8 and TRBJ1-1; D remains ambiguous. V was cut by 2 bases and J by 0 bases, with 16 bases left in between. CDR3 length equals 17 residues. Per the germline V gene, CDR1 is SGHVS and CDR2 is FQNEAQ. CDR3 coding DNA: TGTGCCAGCAGCTTACACGGGTGGGGAGGAATGAACACTGAAGCTTTCTTT. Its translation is CASSLHGWGGMNTEAFF. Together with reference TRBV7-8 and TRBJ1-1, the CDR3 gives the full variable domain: GAGVSQSPRYKVAKRGQDVALRCDPISGHVSLFWYQQALGQGPEFLTYFQNEAQLDKSGLPSDRFFAERPEGSVSTLKIQRTQQEDSAVYLCASSLHGWGGMNTEAFFGQGTRLTVV.

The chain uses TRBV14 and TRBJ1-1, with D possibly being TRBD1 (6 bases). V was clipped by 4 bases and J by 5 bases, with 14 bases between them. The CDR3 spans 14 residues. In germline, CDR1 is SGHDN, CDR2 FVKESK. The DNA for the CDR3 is TGTGCCAGCAGCCCCCAAAAGGGGACAACTGAAGCTTTCTTT. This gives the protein CASSPQKGTTEAFF.

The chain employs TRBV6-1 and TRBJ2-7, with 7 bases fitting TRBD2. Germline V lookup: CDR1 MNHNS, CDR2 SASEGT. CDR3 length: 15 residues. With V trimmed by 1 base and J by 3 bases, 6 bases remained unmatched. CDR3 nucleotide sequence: TGTGCCAGCAGTGAAGGTTCTAGCGGATACTACGAGCAGTACTTC. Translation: CASSEGSSGYYEQYF.

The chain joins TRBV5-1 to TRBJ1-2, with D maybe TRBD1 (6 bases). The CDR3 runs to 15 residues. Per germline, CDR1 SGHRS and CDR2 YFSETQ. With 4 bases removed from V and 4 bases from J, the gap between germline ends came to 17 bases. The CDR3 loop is CASSESGEIGYGYTF. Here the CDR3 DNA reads TGCGCCAGCAGCGAATCAGGGGAGATAGGCTATGGCTACACCTTC.

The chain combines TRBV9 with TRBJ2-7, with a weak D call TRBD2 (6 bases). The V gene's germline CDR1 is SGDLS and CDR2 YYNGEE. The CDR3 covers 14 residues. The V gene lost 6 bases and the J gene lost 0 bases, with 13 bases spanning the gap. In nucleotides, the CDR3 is TGTGCCAGCACCCCTTACGGGAGCTCCTACGAGCAGTACTTC. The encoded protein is CASTPYGSSYEQYF.

CDR3: CASSKDGGTGASSKNTEAFF. Written as DNA, the CDR3 is TGTGCCAGCAGCAAAGACGGGGGGACAGGGGCCTCATCTAAGAACACTGAAGCTTTCTTT. This rearrangement joins TRBV6-4 to TRBJ1-1; 10 bases are a match to TRBD1. The length of the CDR3 is 20 residues. Germline CDR1 MRHNA, CDR2 SNTAGT. Trimming removed 6 bases from V and 1 base from J; junction bases left unmatched: 20.

The DNA of the CDR3 is TGTGCCAGCAGCGTTCACGATGGGGGGACTAGCGGGGTGTACGAGCAGTACTTC. Its translation is CASSVHDGGTSGVYEQYF. The chain is built from TRBV9 and TRBJ2-7, with 13 bases that match TRBD2. This CDR3 is 18 amino acids long. The germline V gene has CDR1 SGDLS and CDR2 YYNGEE. The trim removed 2 bases at V and 4 bases at J, leaving 12 bases unmatched.

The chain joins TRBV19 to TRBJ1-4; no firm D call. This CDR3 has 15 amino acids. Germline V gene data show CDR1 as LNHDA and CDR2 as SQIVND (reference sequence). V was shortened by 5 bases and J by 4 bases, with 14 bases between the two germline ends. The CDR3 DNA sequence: TGTGCCAGTAGTGCTCCGGGTTCTGATAATGAAAAACTGTTTTTT. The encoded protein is CASSAPGSDNEKLFF.

This CDR3 is CASSLSSGDSPLHF. The CDR3, as DNA: TGTGCCAGCAGCTTATCCTCCGGGGATTCACCCCTCCACTTT. This chain connects TRBV11-2 to TRBJ1-6; the D is unclear. The CDR3 is made up of 14 amino acids. The ends were cut back, 2 bases at V and 8 bases at J, with 10 bases in the middle. Germline CDR1 and CDR2: SGHAT and FQNNGV.

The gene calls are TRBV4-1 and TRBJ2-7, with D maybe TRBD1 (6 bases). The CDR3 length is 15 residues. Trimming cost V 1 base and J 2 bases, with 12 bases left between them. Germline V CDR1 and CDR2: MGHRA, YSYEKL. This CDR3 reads CASSQGPGDPYEQYF. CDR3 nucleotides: TGCGCCAGCAGCCAAGGTCCAGGGGACCCCTACGAGCAGTACTTC.

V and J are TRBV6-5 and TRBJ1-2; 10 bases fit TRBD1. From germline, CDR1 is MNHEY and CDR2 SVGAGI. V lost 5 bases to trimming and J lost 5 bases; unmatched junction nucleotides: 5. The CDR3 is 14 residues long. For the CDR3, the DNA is TGTGCCAGCAGTCCGGGACAGGGGATTTATGGCTACACCTTC. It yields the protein CASSPGQGIYGYTF.

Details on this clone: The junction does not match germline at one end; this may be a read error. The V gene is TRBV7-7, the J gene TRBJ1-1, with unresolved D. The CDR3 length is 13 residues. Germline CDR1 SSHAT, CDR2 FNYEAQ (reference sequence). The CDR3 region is CASSPSPDTEAFF. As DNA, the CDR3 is TGTGCTAGCAGCCCTTCACCAGACACTGAAGCTTTCTTT.

The CDR3, as DNA: TGTGCCAGCAGCTTGCGGGGTTCCTTCCTCCACTTT. Amino acid sequence: CASSLRGSFLHF. The chain has TRBV5-6 and TRBJ1-6; D unclear. Germline V gene sequence: CDR1 SGHDT, CDR2 YYEEEE. This CDR3 is 12 amino acids long. Trimming left V 1 base short and J 15 bases short, with 11 bases between.

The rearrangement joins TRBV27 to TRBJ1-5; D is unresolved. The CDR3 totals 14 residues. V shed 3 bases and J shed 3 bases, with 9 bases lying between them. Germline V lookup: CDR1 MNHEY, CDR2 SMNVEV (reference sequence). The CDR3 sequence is CASSLVLNNQPQHF. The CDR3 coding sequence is TGTGCCAGCAGTTTGGTACTAAACAATCAGCCCCAGCATTTT.